Below are 3 T cell receptor beta chains sequenced from a single sample in a study of T-cell reconstitution after alpha-beta-depleted transplantation in children. Unique molecular identifiers tagged the TCRbeta library. TCRdb recomputed calls from the PCR reads with MiXCR, one row per CDR3 protein. Among fewer than 750,000 distinct CDR3 sequences, under 30% were seen once, and the ten largest hold 12% to 15%. The sample here was PBMCs, mostly from graft donor cells, taken 360 days after TCRalphabeta/CD19-depleted stem cell transplant. All receptors come from a boy under three years old who had a stem cell transplant for acute myeloid leukemia, so the T cells may come from the graft donor.

The sample holds a few counts of this clonotype. The chain uses TRBV20-1 and TRBJ2-4; D call uncertain. CDR1 DFQATT and CDR2 SNEGSKA come from the germline V gene (reference sequence). V dropped 4 bases and J dropped 5 bases, with 15 bases sitting between them. The CDR3 loop spans 14 amino acids. The CDR3 sequence: CSAKPSWVENIQYF. CDR3 nucleotides: TGCAGTGCTAAACCTTCCTGGGTGGAAAACATTCAGTACTTC.

J is TRBJ2-1 and V is TRBV15; TRBD2 is a possible D gene (7 bases). The V gene lost 3 bases and the J gene lost 2 bases, with 11 bases spanning the gap. Germline V gives CDR1 LNHNV, CDR2 YYDKDF (reference sequence). The CDR3 runs 15 residues. The CDR3 DNA sequence: TGTGCCACCAGCAGGGCGGGGGCGCCCTACAATGAGCAGTTCTTC. Translating gives CATSRAGAPYNEQFF. Looking up the rest from reference TRBV15 and TRBJ2-1 gives the full variable domain: DAMVIQNPRYQVTQFGKPVTLSCSQTLNHNVMYWYQQKSSQAPKLLFHYYDKDFNNEADTPDNFQSRRPNTSFCFLDIRSPGLGDTAMYLCATSRAGAPYNEQFFGPGTRLTVL.

V is TRBV20-1 and J is TRBJ2-3; the D is unclear. The CDR3 spans 13 residues. The germline V gene has CDR1 DFQATT and CDR2 SNEGSKA (reference sequence). V was clipped by 2 bases and J by 8 bases, with 14 bases between them. CDR3 region: CSARLTPKTTQYF. The DNA for the CDR3 is TGCAGTGCTAGACTAACACCGAAGACTACGCAGTATTTT.